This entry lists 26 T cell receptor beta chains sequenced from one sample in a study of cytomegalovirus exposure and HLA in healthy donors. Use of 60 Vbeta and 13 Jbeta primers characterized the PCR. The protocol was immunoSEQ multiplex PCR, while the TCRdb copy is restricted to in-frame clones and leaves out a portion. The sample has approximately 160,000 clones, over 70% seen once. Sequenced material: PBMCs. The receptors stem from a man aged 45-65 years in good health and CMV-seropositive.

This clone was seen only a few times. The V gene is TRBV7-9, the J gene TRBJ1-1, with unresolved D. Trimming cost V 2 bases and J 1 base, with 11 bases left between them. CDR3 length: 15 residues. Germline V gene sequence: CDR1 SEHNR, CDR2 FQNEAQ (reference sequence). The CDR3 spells CASSLTQATNTEAFF. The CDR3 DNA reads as TGTGCCAGCAGCTTAACGCAGGCGACGAACACTGAAGCTTTCTTT.

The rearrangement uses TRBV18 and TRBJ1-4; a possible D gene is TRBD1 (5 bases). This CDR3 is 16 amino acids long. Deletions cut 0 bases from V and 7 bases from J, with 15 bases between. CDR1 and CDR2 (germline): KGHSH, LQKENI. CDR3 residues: CASSPPRGRDGEKLFF. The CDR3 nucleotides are TGTGCCAGCTCACCACCGCGGGGGAGGGATGGTGAAAAACTGTTTTTT.

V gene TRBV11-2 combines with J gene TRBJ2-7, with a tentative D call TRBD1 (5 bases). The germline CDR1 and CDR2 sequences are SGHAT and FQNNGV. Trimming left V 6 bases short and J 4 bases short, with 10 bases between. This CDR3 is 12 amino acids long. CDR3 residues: CASRDQGYEQYF. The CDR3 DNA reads TGTGCCAGCAGAGACCAGGGATACGAGCAGTACTTC.

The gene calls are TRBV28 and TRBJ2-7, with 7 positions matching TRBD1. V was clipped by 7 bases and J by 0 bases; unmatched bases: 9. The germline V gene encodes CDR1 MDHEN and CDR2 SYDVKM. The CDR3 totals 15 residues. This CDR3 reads CASNLHGTDSYEQYF. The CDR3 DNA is TGTGCCAGCAATCTGCACGGGACAGACTCCTACGAGCAGTACTTC.

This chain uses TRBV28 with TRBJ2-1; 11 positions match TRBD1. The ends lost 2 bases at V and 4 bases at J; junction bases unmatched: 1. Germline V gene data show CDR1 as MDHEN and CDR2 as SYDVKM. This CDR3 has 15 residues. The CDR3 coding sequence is TGTGCCAGCAGTTTAGGGACAGGGGGTTACAATGAGCAGTTCTTC. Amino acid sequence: CASSLGTGGYNEQFF. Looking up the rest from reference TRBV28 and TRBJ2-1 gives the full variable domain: DVKVTQSSRYLVKRTGEKVFLECVQDMDHENMFWYRQDPGLGLRLIYFSYDVKMKEKGDIPEGYSVSREKKERFSLILESASTNQTSMYLCASSLGTGGYNEQFFGPGTRLTVL.

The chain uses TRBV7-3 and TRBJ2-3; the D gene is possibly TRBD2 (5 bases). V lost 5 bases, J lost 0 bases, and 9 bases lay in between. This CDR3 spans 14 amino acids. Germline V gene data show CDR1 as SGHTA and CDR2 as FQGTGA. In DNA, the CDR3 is TGTGCCAGCAGCCGCGGGTCTAGCACAGATACGCAGTATTTT. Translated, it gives CASSRGSSTDTQYF.

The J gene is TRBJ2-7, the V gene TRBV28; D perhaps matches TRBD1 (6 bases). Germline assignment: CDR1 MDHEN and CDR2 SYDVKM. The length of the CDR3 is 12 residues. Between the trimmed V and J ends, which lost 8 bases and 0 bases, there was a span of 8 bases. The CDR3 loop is CASRDISYEQYF. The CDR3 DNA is TGTGCCAGCCGGGACATCTCCTACGAGCAGTACTTC. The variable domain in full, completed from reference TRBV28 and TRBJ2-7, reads DVKVTQSSRYLVKRTGEKVFLECVQDMDHENMFWYRQDPGLGLRLIYFSYDVKMKEKGDIPEGYSVSREKKERFSLILESASTNQTSMYLCASRDISYEQYFGPGTRLTVT.

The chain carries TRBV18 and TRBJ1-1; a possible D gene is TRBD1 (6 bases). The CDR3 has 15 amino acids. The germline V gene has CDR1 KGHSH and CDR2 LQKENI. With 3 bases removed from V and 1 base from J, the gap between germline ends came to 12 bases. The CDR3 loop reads CASSPTQGQNTEAFF. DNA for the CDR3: TGTGCCAGCTCACCTACACAGGGCCAGAACACTGAAGCTTTCTTT. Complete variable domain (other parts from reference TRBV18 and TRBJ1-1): NAGVMQNPRHLVRRRGQEARLRCSPMKGHSHVYWYRQLPEEGLKFMVYLQKENIIDESGMPKERFSAEFPKEGPSILRIQQVVRGDSAAYFCASSPTQGQNTEAFFGQGTRLTVV.

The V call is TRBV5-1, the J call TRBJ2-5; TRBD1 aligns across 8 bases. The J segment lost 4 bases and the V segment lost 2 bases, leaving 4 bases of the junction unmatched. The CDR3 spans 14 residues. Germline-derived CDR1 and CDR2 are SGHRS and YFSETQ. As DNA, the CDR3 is TGCGCCAGCAGCTTAGCCGGACAGGGAGAGACCCAGTACTTC. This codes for CASSLAGQGETQYF. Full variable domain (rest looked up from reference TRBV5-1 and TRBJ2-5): KAGVTQTPRYLIKTRGQQVTLSCSPISGHRSVSWYQQTPGQGLQFLFEYFSETQRNKGNFPGRFSGRQFSNSRSEMNVSTLELGDSALYLCASSLAGQGETQYFGPGTRLLVL.

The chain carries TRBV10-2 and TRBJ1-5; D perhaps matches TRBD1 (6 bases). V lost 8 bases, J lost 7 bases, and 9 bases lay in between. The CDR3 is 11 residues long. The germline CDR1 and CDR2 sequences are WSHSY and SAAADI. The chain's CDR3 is CASGTPQPQHF. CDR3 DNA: TGCGCCAGCGGGACACCGCAGCCCCAGCATTTT.

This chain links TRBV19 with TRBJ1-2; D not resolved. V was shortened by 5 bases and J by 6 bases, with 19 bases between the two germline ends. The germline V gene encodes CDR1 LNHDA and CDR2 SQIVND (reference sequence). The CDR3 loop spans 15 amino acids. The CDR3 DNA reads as TGTGCCAGTAGTGTTCCGGGCCGTAGACTAGATGGCTACACCTTC. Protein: CASSVPGRRLDGYTF. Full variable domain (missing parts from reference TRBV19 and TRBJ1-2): DGGITQSPKYLFRKEGQNVTLSCEQNLNHDAMYWYRQDPGQGLRLIYYSQIVNDFQKGDIAEGYSVSREKKESFPLTVTSAQKNPTAFYLCASSVPGRRLDGYTFGSGTRLTVV.

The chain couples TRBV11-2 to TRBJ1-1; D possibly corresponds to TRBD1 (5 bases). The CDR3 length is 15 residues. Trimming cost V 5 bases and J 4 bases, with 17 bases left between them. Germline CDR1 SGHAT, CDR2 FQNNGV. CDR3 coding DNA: TGTGCCAGCAGCACCGTCCCCGGGGGTAGCACTGAAGCTTTCTTT. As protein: CASSTVPGGSTEAFF.

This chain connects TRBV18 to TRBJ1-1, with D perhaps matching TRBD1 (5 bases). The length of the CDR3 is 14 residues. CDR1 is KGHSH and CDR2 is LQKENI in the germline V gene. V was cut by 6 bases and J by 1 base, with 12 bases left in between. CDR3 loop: CASSLTRENTEAFF. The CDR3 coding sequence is TGTGCCAGCTCCTTGACCAGGGAGAACACTGAAGCTTTCTTT.

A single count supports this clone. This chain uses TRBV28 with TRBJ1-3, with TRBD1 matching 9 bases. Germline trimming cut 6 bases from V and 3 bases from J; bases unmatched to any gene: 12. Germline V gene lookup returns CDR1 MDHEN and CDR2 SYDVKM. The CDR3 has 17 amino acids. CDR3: CASRPASGTGHGNTIYF. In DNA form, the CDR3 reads TGTGCCAGCAGGCCAGCGTCCGGGACAGGGCATGGAAACACCATATATTTT.

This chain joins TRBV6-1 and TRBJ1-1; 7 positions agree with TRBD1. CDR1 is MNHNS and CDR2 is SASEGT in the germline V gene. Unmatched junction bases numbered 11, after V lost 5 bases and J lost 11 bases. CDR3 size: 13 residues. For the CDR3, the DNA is TGTGCCAGCAGTACACCTCCACAGGGGACGGCTTTCTTT. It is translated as CASSTPPQGTAFF.

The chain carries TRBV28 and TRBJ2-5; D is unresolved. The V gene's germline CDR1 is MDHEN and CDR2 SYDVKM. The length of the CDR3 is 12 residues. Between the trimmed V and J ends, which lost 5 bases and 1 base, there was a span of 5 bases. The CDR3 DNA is TGTGCCAGCAGTCCCTTCCAAGAGACCCAGTACTTC. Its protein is CASSPFQETQYF. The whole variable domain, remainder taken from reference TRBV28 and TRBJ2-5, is DVKVTQSSRYLVKRTGEKVFLECVQDMDHENMFWYRQDPGLGLRLIYFSYDVKMKEKGDIPEGYSVSREKKERFSLILESASTNQTSMYLCASSPFQETQYFGPGTRLLVL.

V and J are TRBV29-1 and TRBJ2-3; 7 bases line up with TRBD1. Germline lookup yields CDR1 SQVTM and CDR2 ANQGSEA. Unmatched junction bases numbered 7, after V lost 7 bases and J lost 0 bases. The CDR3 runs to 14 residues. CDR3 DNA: TGCAGCGGAGGACAGGCCCCTAGCACAGATACGCAGTATTTT. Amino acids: CSGGQAPSTDTQYF.

In nucleotides, the CDR3 is TGTGCCAGCAGTGAACGTGGGCCAACAGAATGGGAAAACATTCAGTACTTC. It yields the protein CASSERGPTEWENIQYF. The genes are TRBV2 and TRBJ2-4; no reliable D call. The CDR3 loop spans 17 amino acids. The V gene's germline CDR1 is SNHLY and CDR2 FYNNEI. Trimming took off 2 bases at V and 5 bases at J, with 19 bases between the two ends. The full variable domain, with the rest looked up from reference TRBV2 and TRBJ2-4, is EPEVTQTPSHQVTQMGQEVILRCVPISNHLYFYWYRQILGQKVEFLVSFYNNEISEKSEIFDDQFSVERPDGSNFTLKIRSTKLEDSAMYFCASSERGPTEWENIQYFGAGTRLSVL.

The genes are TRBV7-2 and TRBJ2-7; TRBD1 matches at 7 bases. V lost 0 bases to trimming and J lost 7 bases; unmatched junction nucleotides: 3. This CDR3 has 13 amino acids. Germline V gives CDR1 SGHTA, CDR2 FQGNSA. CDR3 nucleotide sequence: TGTGCCAGCAGCTTAGCTAGACAGGGAGAGCAGTACTTC. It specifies CASSLARQGEQYF.

This CDR3 is CASSQDQVGQQFF. The CDR3 coding sequence is TGTGCCAGCAGCCAGGATCAGGTTGGCCAGCAGTTCTTC. This sequence joins TRBV5-4 and TRBJ2-1, with D uncertain. V lost 4 bases to trimming and J lost 11 bases, with 16 bases between them. The CDR3 spans 13 residues. Germline V gene sequence: CDR1 SGHNT, CDR2 YYREEE (reference sequence). The full variable domain, completed using reference TRBV5-4 and TRBJ2-1, is ETGVTQSPTHLIKTRGQQVTLRCSSQSGHNTVSWYQQALGQGPQFIFQYYREEENGRGNFPPRFSGLQFPNYSSELNVNALELDDSALYLCASSQDQVGQQFFGPGTRLTVL.

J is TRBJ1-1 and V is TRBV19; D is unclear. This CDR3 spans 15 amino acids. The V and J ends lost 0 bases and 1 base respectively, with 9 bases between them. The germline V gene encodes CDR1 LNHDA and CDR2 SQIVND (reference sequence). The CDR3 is CASSIDISQNTEAFF. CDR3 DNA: TGTGCCAGTAGTATAGATATTTCACAGAACACTGAAGCTTTCTTT.

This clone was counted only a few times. In nucleotides, the CDR3 is TGTGCCAGCAGACTCCTCAGGGGGCGTAACTATGGCTACACCTTC. This encodes CASRLLRGRNYGYTF. V and J are TRBV5-6 and TRBJ1-2; 8 nucleotides agree with TRBD1. CDR1 is SGHDT, CDR2 YYEEEE, per germline. With 5 bases clipped from V and 1 base from J, the junction kept 7 bases outside the gene matches. This CDR3 region has 15 residues. Full variable domain (remainder filled in from reference TRBV5-6 and TRBJ1-2): DAGVTQSPTHLIKTRGQQVTLRCSPKSGHDTVSWYQQALGQGPQFIFQYYEEEERQRGNFPDRFSGHQFPNYSSELNVNALLLGDSALYLCASRLLRGRNYGYTFGSGTRLTVV.

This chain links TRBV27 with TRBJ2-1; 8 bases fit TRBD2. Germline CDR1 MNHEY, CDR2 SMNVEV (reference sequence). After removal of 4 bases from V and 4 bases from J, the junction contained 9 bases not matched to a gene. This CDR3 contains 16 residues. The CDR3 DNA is TGTGCCAGCAGTTCGAGCGGGAGCGCAAGATACAATGAGCAGTTCTTC. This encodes CASSSSGSARYNEQFF.

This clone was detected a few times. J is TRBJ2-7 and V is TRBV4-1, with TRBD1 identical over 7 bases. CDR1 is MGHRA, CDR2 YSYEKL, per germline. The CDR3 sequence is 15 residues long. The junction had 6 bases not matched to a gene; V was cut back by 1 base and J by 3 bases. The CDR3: CASSQADRVGYEQYF. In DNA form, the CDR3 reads TGCGCCAGCAGCCAAGCAGACAGGGTTGGCTACGAGCAGTACTTC.

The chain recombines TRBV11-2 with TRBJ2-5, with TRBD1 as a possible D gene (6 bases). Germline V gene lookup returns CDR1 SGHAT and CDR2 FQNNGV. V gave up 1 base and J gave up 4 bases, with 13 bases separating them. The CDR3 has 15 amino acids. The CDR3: CASSLVTGKGETQYF. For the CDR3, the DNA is TGTGCCAGCAGCTTAGTCACAGGGAAAGGAGAGACCCAGTACTTC.

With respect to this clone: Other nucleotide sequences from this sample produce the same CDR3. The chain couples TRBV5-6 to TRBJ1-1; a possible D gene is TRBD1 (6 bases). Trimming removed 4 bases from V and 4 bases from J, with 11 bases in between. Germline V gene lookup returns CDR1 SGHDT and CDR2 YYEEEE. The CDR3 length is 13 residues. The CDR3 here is CASSLRGGTEAFF. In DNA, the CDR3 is TGTGCCAGCAGCCTGAGGGGGGGCACTGAAGCTTTCTTT.